This T cell receptor (beta chain) was retrieved from a study of T cell responses to AZD1222 COVID-19 vaccine. Concerning this clone: The antigen remains undetermined.

Researchers grouped second doses given at about 4 or about 12 weeks into one pool. The CDR3 is made up of 13 amino acids. In germline, CDR1 is SGHDN, CDR2 FVKESK. Between the trimmed V and J ends, which lost 1 base and 0 bases, there was a span of 1 base. Measured with immunoSEQ multiplex PCR; TCRdb has only the in-frame clones, and not every one. The profile shows some 200,000 clones, 80% to 95% of them singletons. Overall study results and limits: No day 14 peak samples; only post-peak repertoires were characterized.

The receptor comes from an adult who received the AZD1222 COVID-19 vaccine. V and J are TRBV14 and TRBJ1-5; D gene uncertain. This specimen consisted of peripheral blood, obtained 28 days after the second AZD1222 dose. CDR3 sequence: CASSQGSNQPQHF. The CDR3 coding sequence is TGTGCCAGCAGCCAAGGTAGCAATCAGCCCCAGCATTTT.